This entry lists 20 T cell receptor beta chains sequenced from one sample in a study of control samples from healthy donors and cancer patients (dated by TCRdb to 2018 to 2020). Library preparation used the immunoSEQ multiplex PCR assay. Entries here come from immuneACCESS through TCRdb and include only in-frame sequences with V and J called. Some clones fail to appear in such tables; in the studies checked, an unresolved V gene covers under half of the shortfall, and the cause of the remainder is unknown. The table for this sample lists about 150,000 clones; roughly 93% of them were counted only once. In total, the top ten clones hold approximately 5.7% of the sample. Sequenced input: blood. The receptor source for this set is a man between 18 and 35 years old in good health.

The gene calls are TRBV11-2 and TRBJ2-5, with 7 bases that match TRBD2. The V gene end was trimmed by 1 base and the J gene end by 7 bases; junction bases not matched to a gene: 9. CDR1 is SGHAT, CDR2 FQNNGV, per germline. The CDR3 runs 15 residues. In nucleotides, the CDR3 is TGTGCCAGCAGCTTAGGTCGGGGGGATACAGGGACCCAGTACTTC. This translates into CASSLGRGDTGTQYF.

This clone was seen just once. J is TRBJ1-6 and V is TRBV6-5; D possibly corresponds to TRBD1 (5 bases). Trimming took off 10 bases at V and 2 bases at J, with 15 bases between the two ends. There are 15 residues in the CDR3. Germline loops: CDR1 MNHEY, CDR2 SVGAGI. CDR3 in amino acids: CATTRGRTYNSPLHF. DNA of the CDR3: TGTGCCACGACACGGGGCCGAACCTATAATTCACCCCTCCACTTT.

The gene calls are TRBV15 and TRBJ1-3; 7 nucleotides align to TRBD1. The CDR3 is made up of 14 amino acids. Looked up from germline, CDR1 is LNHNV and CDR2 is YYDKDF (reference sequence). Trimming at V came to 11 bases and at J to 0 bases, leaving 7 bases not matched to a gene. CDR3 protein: CASQGENSGNTIYF. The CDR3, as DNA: TGTGCCTCTCAGGGGGAGAACTCTGGAAACACCATATATTTT.

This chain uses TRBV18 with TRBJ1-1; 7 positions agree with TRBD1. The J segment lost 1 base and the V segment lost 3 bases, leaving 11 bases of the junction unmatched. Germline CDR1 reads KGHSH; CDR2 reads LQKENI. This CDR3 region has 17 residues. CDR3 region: CASSPVRGRTGNTEAFF. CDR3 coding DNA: TGTGCCAGCTCACCCGTTCGGGGAAGGACAGGGAACACTGAAGCTTTCTTT.

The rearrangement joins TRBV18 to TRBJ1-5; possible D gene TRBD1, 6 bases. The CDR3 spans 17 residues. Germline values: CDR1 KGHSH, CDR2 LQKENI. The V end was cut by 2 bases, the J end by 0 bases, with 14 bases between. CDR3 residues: CASSPYGGQNSNQPQHF. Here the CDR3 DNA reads TGTGCCAGCTCACCATACGGGGGGCAGAATAGCAATCAGCCCCAGCATTTT. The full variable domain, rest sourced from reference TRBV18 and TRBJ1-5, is NAGVMQNPRHLVRRRGQEARLRCSPMKGHSHVYWYRQLPEEGLKFMVYLQKENIIDESGMPKERFSAEFPKEGPSILRIQQVVRGDSAAYFCASSPYGGQNSNQPQHFGDGTRLSIL.

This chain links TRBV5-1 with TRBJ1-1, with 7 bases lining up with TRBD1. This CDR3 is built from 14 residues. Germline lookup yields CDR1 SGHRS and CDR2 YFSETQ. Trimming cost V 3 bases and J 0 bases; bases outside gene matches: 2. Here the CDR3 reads CASSSTGLNTEAFF. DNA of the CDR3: TGCGCCAGCAGCTCGACAGGGCTGAACACTGAAGCTTTCTTT.

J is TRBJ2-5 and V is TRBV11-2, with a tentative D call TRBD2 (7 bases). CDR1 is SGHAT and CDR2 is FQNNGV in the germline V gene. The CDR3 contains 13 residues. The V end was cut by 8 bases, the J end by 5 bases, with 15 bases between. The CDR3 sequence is CASGWGGEETQYF. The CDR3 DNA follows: TGTGCCAGCGGGTGGGGGGGCGAGGAGACCCAGTACTTC. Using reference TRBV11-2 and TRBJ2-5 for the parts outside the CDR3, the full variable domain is EAGVAQSPRYKIIEKRQSVAFWCNPISGHATLYWYQQILGQGPKLLIQFQNNGVVDDSQLPKDRFSAERLKGVDSTLKIQPAKLEDSAVYLCASGWGGEETQYFGPGTRLLVL.

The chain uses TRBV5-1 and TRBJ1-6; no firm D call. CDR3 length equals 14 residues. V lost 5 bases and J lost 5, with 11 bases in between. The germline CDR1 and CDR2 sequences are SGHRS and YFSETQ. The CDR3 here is CASSVAADNSPLHF. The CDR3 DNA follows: TGCGCCAGCAGTGTGGCAGCCGATAATTCACCCCTCCACTTT. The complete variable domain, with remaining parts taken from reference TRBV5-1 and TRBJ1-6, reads KAGVTQTPRYLIKTRGQQVTLSCSPISGHRSVSWYQQTPGQGLQFLFEYFSETQRNKGNFPGRFSGRQFSNSRSEMNVSTLELGDSALYLCASSVAADNSPLHFGNGTRLTVT.

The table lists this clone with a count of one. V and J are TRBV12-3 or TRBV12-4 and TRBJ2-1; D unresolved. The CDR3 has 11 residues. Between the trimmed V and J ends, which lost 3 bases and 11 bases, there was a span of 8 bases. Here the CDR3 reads CASSLLGQQFF. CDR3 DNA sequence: TGTGCCAGCAGTTTGTTAGGGCAGCAGTTCTTC.

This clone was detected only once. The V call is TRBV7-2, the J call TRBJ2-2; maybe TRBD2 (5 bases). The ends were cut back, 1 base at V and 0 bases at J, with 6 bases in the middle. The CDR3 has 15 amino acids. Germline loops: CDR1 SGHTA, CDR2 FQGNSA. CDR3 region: CASSLVLANTGELFF. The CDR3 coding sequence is TGTGCCAGCAGCTTAGTACTAGCGAACACCGGGGAGCTGTTTTTT.

The CDR3 loop reads CASSPYSGRRKETQYF. CDR3 nucleotide sequence: TGTGCCAGCTCACCATATAGCGGGAGGAGAAAAGAGACCCAGTACTTC. The chain has TRBV18 and TRBJ2-5; 10 nucleotides align to TRBD2. The junction had 6 bases not matched to a gene; V was cut back by 2 bases and J by 3 bases. The CDR3 runs 16 residues. Germline CDR1 KGHSH, CDR2 LQKENI.

This CDR3 is CASSLDPSRTDTQYF. The CDR3 region has the DNA TGTGCCAGCAGCTTAGATCCGTCCCGCACAGATACGCAGTATTTT. This sequence joins TRBV11-3 and TRBJ2-3; D not certain. From germline, CDR1 is SGHNT and CDR2 YENEEA. V lost 0 bases, J lost 1 base, and 8 bases lay in between. The CDR3 sequence is 15 residues long.

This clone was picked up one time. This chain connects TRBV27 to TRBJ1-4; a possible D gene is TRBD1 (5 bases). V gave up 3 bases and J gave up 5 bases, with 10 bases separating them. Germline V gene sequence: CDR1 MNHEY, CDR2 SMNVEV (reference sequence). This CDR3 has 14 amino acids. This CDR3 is CASSFQGLNEKLFF. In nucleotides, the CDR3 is TGTGCCAGCAGTTTTCAGGGATTGAATGAAAAACTGTTTTTT.

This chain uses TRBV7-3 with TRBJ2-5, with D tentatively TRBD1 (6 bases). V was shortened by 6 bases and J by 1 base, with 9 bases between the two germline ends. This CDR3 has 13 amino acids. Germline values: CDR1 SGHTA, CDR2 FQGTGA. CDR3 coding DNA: TGTGCCAGCAGTTACAGGGCCCAAGAGACCCAGTACTTC. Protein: CASSYRAQETQYF.

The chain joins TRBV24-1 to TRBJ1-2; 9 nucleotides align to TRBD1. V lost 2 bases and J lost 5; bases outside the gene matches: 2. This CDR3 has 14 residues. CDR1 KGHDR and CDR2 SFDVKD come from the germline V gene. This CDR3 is CATSDSDRGYGYTF. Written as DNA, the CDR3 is TGTGCCACCAGTGATTCGGACAGGGGATATGGCTACACCTTC.

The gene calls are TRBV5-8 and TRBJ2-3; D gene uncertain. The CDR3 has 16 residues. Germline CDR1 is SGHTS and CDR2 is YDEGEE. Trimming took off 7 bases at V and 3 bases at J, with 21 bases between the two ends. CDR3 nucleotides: TGTGCCAGCCAATCAGATCCTGAACTCGGGACAGATACGCAGTATTTT. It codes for CASQSDPELGTDTQYF.

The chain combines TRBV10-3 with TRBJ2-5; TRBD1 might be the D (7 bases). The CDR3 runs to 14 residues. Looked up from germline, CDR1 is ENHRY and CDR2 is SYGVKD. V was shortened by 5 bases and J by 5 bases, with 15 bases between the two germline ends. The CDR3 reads CAISLTGSGETQYF. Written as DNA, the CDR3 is TGTGCCATCAGTCTGACAGGGAGCGGGGAGACCCAGTACTTC.

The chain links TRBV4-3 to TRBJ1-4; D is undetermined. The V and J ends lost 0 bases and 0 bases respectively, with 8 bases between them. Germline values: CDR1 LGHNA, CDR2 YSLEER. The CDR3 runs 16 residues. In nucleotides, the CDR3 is TGCGCCAGCAGCCAAGACGGAGTTGCAACTAATGAAAAACTGTTTTTT. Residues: CASSQDGVATNEKLFF.

The CDR3 DNA reads as TGCGCCAGCAGCTCCCGCACGGGACAGGGGAATTTGCTGTTTTTT. Protein sequence: CASSSRTGQGNLLFF. V gene TRBV5-1 combines with J gene TRBJ1-4, with 10 positions matching TRBD1. Germline values: CDR1 SGHRS, CDR2 YFSETQ. The CDR3 has 15 amino acids. The trim removed 3 bases at V and 14 bases at J, leaving 13 bases unmatched.

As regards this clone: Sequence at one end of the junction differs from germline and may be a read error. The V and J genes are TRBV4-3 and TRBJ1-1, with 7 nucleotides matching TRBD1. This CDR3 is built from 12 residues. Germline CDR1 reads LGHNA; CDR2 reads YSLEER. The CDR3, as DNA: TGCGCCAGCAGCCAACCCGGGACAGCACTTTATTTT. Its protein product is CASSQPGTALYF.